The next 30 T cell receptor beta chains were all read from a single sample in a study of graft-versus-host responses after intestinal transplantation. Antigen specificity for these receptors is unknown. Assay used: immunoSEQ multiplex PCR; TCRdb lists only in-frame clones, some missing. In the table there are roughly 64,000 clones, around nine tenths of which are singletons. The specimen was unstimulated CD8+ T cells sorted from spleen or lymph node cells, collected before transplant. These receptors were collected from a human donor who was the organ donor for an intestinal transplant.

This clone came up a few times. The chain is built from TRBV6-5 and TRBJ2-5; possibly TRBD1 for D (6 bases). V gave up 8 bases and J gave up 4 bases, with 17 bases separating them. The CDR3 is made up of 14 amino acids. The germline V gene has CDR1 MNHEY and CDR2 SVGAGI. CDR3 region: CASEPIQGAETQYF. CDR3 DNA sequence: TGTGCCAGCGAGCCCATACAGGGCGCAGAGACCCAGTACTTC.

The chain uses TRBV10-3 and TRBJ1-2; D is possibly TRBD1 (5 bases). The germline gives CDR1 ENHRY, CDR2 SYGVKD. CDR3 length equals 15 residues. V shed 5 bases and J shed 3 bases, with 16 bases lying between them. The CDR3 loop reads CAISTYRGTDYGYTF. The CDR3 nucleotides read TGTGCCATCAGTACCTACCGGGGGACGGACTATGGCTACACCTTC.

The gene calls are TRBV5-6 and TRBJ1-2; D gene ambiguous. This CDR3 region has 13 residues. Germline V gene lookup returns CDR1 SGHDT and CDR2 YYEEEE. With 1 base removed from V and 5 bases from J, the gap between germline ends came to 9 bases. The CDR3 bases are TGTGCCAGCAGCTTGCAGGATAAATATGGCTACACCTTC. Amino acid sequence: CASSLQDKYGYTF. Using reference TRBV5-6 and TRBJ1-2 for the parts outside the CDR3, the full variable domain is DAGVTQSPTHLIKTRGQQVTLRCSPKSGHDTVSWYQQALGQGPQFIFQYYEEEERQRGNFPDRFSGHQFPNYSSELNVNALLLGDSALYLCASSLQDKYGYTFGSGTRLTVV.

The chain is built from TRBV6-1 and TRBJ2-1; 8 nucleotides agree with TRBD2. The V gene's germline CDR1 is MNHNS and CDR2 SASEGT. The CDR3 contains 14 residues. With 3 bases clipped from V and 7 bases from J, the junction kept 5 bases outside the gene matches. CDR3 residues: CASSEGLGANEQFF. Here the CDR3 DNA reads TGTGCCAGCAGTGAGGGACTAGGGGCAAATGAGCAGTTCTTC.

V usage is TRBV27 and J usage is TRBJ2-1; D is perhaps TRBD2 (6 bases). Trimming left V 4 bases short and J 8 bases short, with 6 bases between. Germline loops: CDR1 MNHEY, CDR2 SMNVEV (reference sequence). The CDR3 is made up of 11 amino acids. The CDR3 DNA follows: TGTGCCAGCAGTTGGGGGGATGAGCAGTTCTTC. It is translated as CASSWGDEQFF.

The chain recombines TRBV4-2 with TRBJ2-1; 12 nucleotides agree with TRBD2. The trim removed 0 bases at V and 6 bases at J, leaving 9 bases unmatched. Germline CDR1 and CDR2: LGHNA and YNFKEQ. The CDR3 spans 18 residues. This CDR3 is CASSQEPEGLAGPNEQFF. In DNA form, the CDR3 reads TGTGCCAGCAGCCAAGAGCCCGAGGGACTAGCGGGTCCCAATGAGCAGTTCTTC.

V usage is TRBV2 and J usage is TRBJ2-1, with D possibly TRBD2 on 6 matching bases. Germline CDR1 reads SNHLY; CDR2 reads FYNNEI. CDR3 length: 12 residues. Trimming shortened V by 7 bases and J by 8 bases, and 12 bases separated the two germline ends. The CDR3 bases are TGTGCCAGCAAGGCTAGCGTCTATGAGCAGTTCTTC. This codes for CASKASVYEQFF.

This clone has just a few counts. The CDR3 sequence: CASSIDTEAFF. The CDR3, as DNA: TGTGCCAGCAGTATTGACACTGAAGCTTTCTTT. The chain carries TRBV5-6 and TRBJ1-1; the D is unclear. The CDR3 has 11 amino acids. Germline-derived CDR1 and CDR2 are SGHDT and YYEEEE. Trimming removed 5 bases from V and 3 bases from J, with 5 bases in between.

This clone was seen a few times. The rearrangement joins TRBV21-1 to TRBJ2-2; the DNA was not used to check the table's D call, TRBD2. TRBV21-1 is noted as a pseudogene. This CDR3 spans 17 amino acids. The CDR3 sequence is CASSVSGRKHTTGELFF. In DNA, the CDR3 is TGTGCCAGCAGCGTTAGCGGGAGGAAGCATACCACCGGGGAGCTGTTTTTT.

The chain links TRBV5-6 to TRBJ2-7; 8 bases map to TRBD2. Per the germline V gene, CDR1 is SGHDT and CDR2 is YYEEEE. This CDR3 is built from 17 residues. V was clipped by 4 bases and J by 2 bases; unmatched bases: 14. CDR3 DNA sequence: TGTGCCAGCAGCGTACTCAATCCTAGCGGGCAGACCTACGAGCAGTACTTC. Its translation: CASSVLNPSGQTYEQYF.

The V gene is TRBV9, the J gene TRBJ2-4, with D perhaps matching TRBD1 (6 bases). CDR3 length: 12 amino acids. V lost 2 bases and J lost 8, with 8 bases in between. From germline, CDR1 is SGDLS and CDR2 YYNGEE. CDR3 DNA sequence: TGTGCCAGCAGCGTGACAGGAGACATTCAGTACTTC. The encoded protein is CASSVTGDIQYF.

V is TRBV28 and J is TRBJ2-1; 7 bases are shared with TRBD2. The V segment lost 11 bases and the J segment 5 bases; nucleotides outside the gene matches: 3. CDR3 length: 11 residues. Germline values: CDR1 MDHEN, CDR2 SYDVKM. The CDR3: CAAGADNEQFF. The DNA for the CDR3 is TGTGCCGCGGGAGCAGACAATGAGCAGTTCTTC. The whole variable domain, filled in from reference TRBV28 and TRBJ2-1, reads DVKVTQSSRYLVKRTGEKVFLECVQDMDHENMFWYRQDPGLGLRLIYFSYDVKMKEKGDIPEGYSVSREKKERFSLILESASTNQTSMYLCAAGADNEQFFGPGTRLTVL.

V usage is TRBV10-2 and J usage is TRBJ2-7; 9 nucleotides line up with TRBD2. V was clipped by 2 bases and J by 6 bases; unmatched bases: 8. The CDR3 loop spans 15 amino acids. CDR1 and CDR2 from the germline V gene are WSHSY and SAAADI. CDR3 nucleotide sequence: TGCGCCAGCAGTGAGGGTAGCGGGAGTGTGGGCGAGCAGTACTTC. It is translated as CASSEGSGSVGEQYF.

The V and J genes are TRBV27 and TRBJ2-1; TRBD2 is a possible D gene (6 bases). V lost 0 bases, J lost 2 bases, and 8 bases lay in between. CDR1 is MNHEY and CDR2 is SMNVEV in the germline V gene (reference sequence). The CDR3 has 15 amino acids. CDR3 in amino acids: CASSLSWGAYNEQFF. The CDR3 nucleotides read TGTGCCAGCAGTTTATCGTGGGGGGCCTACAATGAGCAGTTCTTC.

The chain employs TRBV14 and TRBJ1-4; 7 positions match TRBD1. Germline V CDR1 and CDR2: SGHDN, FVKESK. This CDR3 contains 14 residues. Trimming removed 4 bases from V and 4 bases from J; junction bases left unmatched: 3. The CDR3 DNA sequence: TGTGCCAGCAGCCGGACAGGAGATAATGAAAAACTGTTTTTT. This gives the protein CASSRTGDNEKLFF.

This rearrangement joins TRBV4-2 to TRBJ1-1; D may be TRBD1 (5 bases). The CDR3 totals 17 residues. Trimming cost V 0 bases and J 3 bases, with 17 bases left between them. Germline V lookup: CDR1 LGHNA, CDR2 YNFKEQ. The CDR3 DNA is TGTGCCAGCAGCCAAGAATACGGGGGGGGGAGGGACACTGAAGCTTTCTTT. Residues: CASSQEYGGGRDTEAFF.

The chain couples TRBV5-8 to TRBJ1-2; D may be TRBD1 (6 bases). CDR1 and CDR2 (germline): SGHTS, YDEGEE. The V end was cut by 4 bases, the J end by 8 bases, with 27 bases between. This CDR3 has 17 residues. The DNA of the CDR3 is TGTGCCAGCAGCCGGGGAGGAAGTACCGTGTGGGGGGGCGGCTACACCTTC. Translation gives CASSRGGSTVWGGGYTF. The variable domain in full, completed from reference TRBV5-8 and TRBJ1-2, reads EAGVTQSPTHLIKTRGQQATLRCSPISGHTSVYWYQQALGLGLQFLLWYDEGEERNRGNFPPRFSGRQFPNYSSELNVNALELEDSALYLCASSRGGSTVWGGGYTFGSGTRLTVV.

About this clone: Other DNA sequences in the same sample also yield this CDR3. The rearrangement uses TRBV9 and TRBJ2-1; 10 bases align to TRBD2. Germline loops: CDR1 SGDLS, CDR2 YYNGEE. This CDR3 contains 16 residues. V was pared by 4 bases and J by 6 bases, with 10 bases of the junction left unmatched. In DNA form, the CDR3 reads TGTGCCAGCAGCATAGGGCTAGCGGGAGCTCCCAATGAGCAGTTCTTC. It specifies CASSIGLAGAPNEQFF.

The rearrangement joins TRBV19 to TRBJ1-5; 8 bases fit TRBD1. The CDR3 extends over 14 amino acids. Per the germline V gene, CDR1 is LNHDA and CDR2 is SQIVND (reference sequence). V lost 5 bases, J lost 3 bases, and 3 bases stayed unmatched. The CDR3 here is CASSRQGPNQPQHF. DNA of the CDR3: TGTGCCAGTAGTCGACAGGGGCCCAATCAGCCCCAGCATTTT.

The V and J genes are TRBV28 and TRBJ2-7; D not certain. The germline V gene has CDR1 MDHEN and CDR2 SYDVKM. V lost 1 base and J lost 2, with 9 bases in between. The CDR3 is 14 amino acids. The CDR3 protein is CASSLSRSPYEQYF. The CDR3 DNA sequence: TGTGCCAGCAGTTTATCCCGTAGTCCCTACGAGCAGTACTTC.

The J gene is TRBJ1-2, the V gene TRBV7-3, with a possible D match to TRBD1 (5 bases). Trimming took 2 bases from V and 8 from J, leaving 15 bases between them. CDR1 is SGHTA, CDR2 FQGTGA, per germline. There are 14 residues in the CDR3. Here the CDR3 reads CASSLRREAGGYTF. The DNA of the CDR3 is TGTGCCAGCAGCTTACGCAGGGAGGCAGGCGGCTACACCTTC. Based on the CDR3 plus reference TRBV7-3 and TRBJ1-2, the full variable domain is GAGVSQTPSNKVTEKGKYVELRCDPISGHTALYWYRQSLGQGPEFLIYFQGTGAADDSGLPNDRFFAVRPEGSVSTLKIQRTERGDSAVYLCASSLRREAGGYTFGSGTRLTVV.

The chain uses TRBV7-9 and TRBJ2-3, with 7 bases fitting TRBD2. Germline-derived CDR1 and CDR2 are SEHNR and FQNEAQ (reference sequence). The CDR3 sequence is 15 residues long. J was trimmed by 2 bases and V by 4 bases; bases with no gene match: 6. The CDR3 sequence: CASSYPGTNTDTQYF. CDR3 coding DNA: TGTGCCAGCAGCTACCCCGGGACTAACACAGATACGCAGTATTTT.

The chain has TRBV7-9 and TRBJ2-5; the match to TRBD1 covers 9 bases. The germline V gene has CDR1 SEHNR and CDR2 FQNEAQ (reference sequence). Trimming took 4 bases from V and 3 from J; bases not matched to a gene: 6. CDR3 length: 15 amino acids. The CDR3 region has the DNA TGTGCCAGCAGCTCACCGGGGACAGGGAAAGAGACCCAGTACTTC. Its translation: CASSSPGTGKETQYF.

This chain connects TRBV28 to TRBJ1-5, with TRBD1 as a possible D gene (6 bases). The CDR3 totals 17 residues. Between the trimmed V and J ends, which lost 5 bases and 0 bases, there was a span of 17 bases. Per germline, CDR1 MDHEN and CDR2 SYDVKM. The CDR3 DNA sequence: TGTGCCAGCAGTGTAGACAGGACCAGTTATAGCAATCAGCCCCAGCATTTT. It encodes CASSVDRTSYSNQPQHF.

This chain joins TRBV2 and TRBJ2-7; 7 positions agree with TRBD2. The germline CDR1 and CDR2 sequences are SNHLY and FYNNEI. The trim removed 8 bases at V and 0 bases at J, leaving 4 bases unmatched. The CDR3 has 13 residues. CDR3 sequence (DNA): TGTGCCAGCCTTGGGACTACCTCCTACGAGCAGTACTTC. This gives the protein CASLGTTSYEQYF.

V gene TRBV30 combines with J gene TRBJ1-3; tentatively, D is TRBD1 (5 bases). The CDR3 sequence is 14 residues long. Deletions cut 5 bases from V and 7 bases from J, with 18 bases between. Germline-derived CDR1 and CDR2 are GTSNPN and SVGIG (reference sequence). The CDR3 sequence is CAWEQGNNGNTIYF. CDR3 DNA: TGTGCCTGGGAGCAGGGTAATAATGGGAACACCATATATTTT. The whole variable domain, remainder taken from reference TRBV30 and TRBJ1-3, is SQTIHQWPATLVQPVGSPLSLECTVEGTSNPNLYWYRQAAGRGLQLLFYSVGIGQISSEVPQNLSASRPQDRQFILSSKKLLLSDSGFYLCAWEQGNNGNTIYFGEGSWLTVV.

This rearrangement joins TRBV9 to TRBJ2-5, with TRBD1 matching over 7 bases. This CDR3 is built from 13 residues. V was clipped by 4 bases and J by 4 bases; unmatched bases: 4. CDR1 and CDR2 from the germline V gene are SGDLS and YYNGEE. The CDR3 DNA follows: TGTGCCAGCAGCCCCTGGGACAGAGAGACCCAGTACTTC. Encoded protein: CASSPWDRETQYF.

This chain connects TRBV10-3 to TRBJ2-2; 10 bases match TRBD2. The CDR3 length is 18 residues. V lost 6 bases, J lost 5 bases, and 15 bases stayed unmatched. CDR1 and CDR2 (germline): ENHRY, SYGVKD. The CDR3, as DNA: TGTGCCATCAGCCCCCTCATTTTGGGACTAGCGCCGACCGGGGAGCTGTTTTTT. This sequence encodes CAISPLILGLAPTGELFF.

V and J are TRBV11-2 and TRBJ2-7; TRBD2 might be the D (6 bases). Germline CDR1 SGHAT, CDR2 FQNNGV. With 5 bases removed from V and 3 bases from J, the gap between germline ends came to 23 bases. The CDR3 consists of 17 residues. The CDR3 region is CASSSSWVSGSNYEQYF. The CDR3, as DNA: TGTGCCAGCAGCAGTTCGTGGGTTAGCGGAAGTAACTACGAGCAGTACTTC.

The chain combines TRBV11-2 with TRBJ2-2, with a weak D call TRBD1 (6 bases). V was cut by 2 bases and J by 5 bases, with 18 bases left in between. Germline lookup yields CDR1 SGHAT and CDR2 FQNNGV. CDR3 length equals 17 residues. The CDR3 protein is CASSLTQGSGITGELFF. CDR3 nucleotides: TGTGCCAGCAGCTTAACTCAGGGGTCAGGGATAACCGGGGAGCTGTTTTTT.